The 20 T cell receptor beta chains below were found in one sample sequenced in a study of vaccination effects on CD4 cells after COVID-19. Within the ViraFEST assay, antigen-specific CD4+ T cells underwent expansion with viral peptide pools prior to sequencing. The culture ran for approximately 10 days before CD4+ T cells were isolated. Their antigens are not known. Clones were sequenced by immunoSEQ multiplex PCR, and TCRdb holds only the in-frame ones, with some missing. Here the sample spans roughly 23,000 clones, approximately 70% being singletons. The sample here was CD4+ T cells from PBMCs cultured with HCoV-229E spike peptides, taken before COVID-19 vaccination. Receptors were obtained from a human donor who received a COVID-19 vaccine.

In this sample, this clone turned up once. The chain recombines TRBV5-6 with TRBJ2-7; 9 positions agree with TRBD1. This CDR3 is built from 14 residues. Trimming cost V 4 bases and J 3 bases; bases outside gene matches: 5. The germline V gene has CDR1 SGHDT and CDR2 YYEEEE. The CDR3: CASSGGTGRYEQYF. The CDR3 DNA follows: TGTGCCAGCAGCGGGGGGACAGGGCGCTACGAGCAGTACTTC.

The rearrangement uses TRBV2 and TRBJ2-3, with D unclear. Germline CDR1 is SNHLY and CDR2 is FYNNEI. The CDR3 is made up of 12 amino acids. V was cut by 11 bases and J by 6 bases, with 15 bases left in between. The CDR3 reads CAGKRETDTQYF. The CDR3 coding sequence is TGTGCCGGAAAAAGGGAAACCGATACGCAGTATTTT. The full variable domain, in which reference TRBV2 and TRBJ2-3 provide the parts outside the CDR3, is EPEVTQTPSHQVTQMGQEVILRCVPISNHLYFYWYRQILGQKVEFLVSFYNNEISEKSEIFDDQFSVERPDGSNFTLKIRSTKLEDSAMYFCAGKRETDTQYFGPGTRLTVL.

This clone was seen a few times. CDR3 bases: TGTGCCAGCAGTGTCCAGAGCGGGATCGACTACTACTACAATGAGCAGTTCTTC. This sequence encodes CASSVQSGIDYYYNEQFF. The rearrangement uses TRBV2 and TRBJ2-1, with 7 bases lining up with TRBD2. In germline, CDR1 is SNHLY, CDR2 FYNNEI. CDR3 length equals 18 residues. After removal of 4 bases from V and 3 bases from J, the junction contained 15 bases not matched to a gene.

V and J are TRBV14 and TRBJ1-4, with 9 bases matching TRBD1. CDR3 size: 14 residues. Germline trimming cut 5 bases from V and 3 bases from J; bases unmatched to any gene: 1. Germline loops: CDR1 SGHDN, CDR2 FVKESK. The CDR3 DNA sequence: TGTGCCAGCAGCTGGGACAGGGCTAATGAAAAACTGTTTTTT. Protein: CASSWDRANEKLFF.

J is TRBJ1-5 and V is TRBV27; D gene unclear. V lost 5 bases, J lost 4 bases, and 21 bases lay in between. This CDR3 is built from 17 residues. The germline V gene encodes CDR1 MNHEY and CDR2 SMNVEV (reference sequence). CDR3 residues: CASSQGGNPVSNQPQHF. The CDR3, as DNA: TGTGCCAGCAGTCAAGGCGGGAACCCCGTCAGTAATCAGCCCCAGCATTTT.

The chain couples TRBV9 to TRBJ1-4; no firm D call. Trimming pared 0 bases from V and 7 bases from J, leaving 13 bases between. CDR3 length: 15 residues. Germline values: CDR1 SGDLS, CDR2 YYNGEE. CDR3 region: CASSVAVGFGEKLFF. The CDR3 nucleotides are TGTGCCAGCAGCGTAGCCGTTGGTTTTGGTGAAAAACTGTTTTTT.

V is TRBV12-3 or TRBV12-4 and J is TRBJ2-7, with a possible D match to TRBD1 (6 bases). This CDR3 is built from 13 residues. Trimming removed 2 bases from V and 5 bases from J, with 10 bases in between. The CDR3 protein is CASSLYQGNEQYF. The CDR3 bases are TGTGCCAGCAGTTTATACCAGGGGAACGAGCAGTACTTC.

The CDR3 is CASSGATGGTEAFF. The CDR3 DNA is TGTGCCAGTAGTGGGGCTACAGGGGGCACTGAAGCTTTCTTT. V is TRBV19 and J is TRBJ1-1; 8 bases are shared with TRBD1. This CDR3 contains 14 residues. The V and J ends lost 5 bases and 4 bases, in that order; junction bases with no gene match: 6. Germline V gene lookup returns CDR1 LNHDA and CDR2 SQIVND (reference sequence).

This chain's CDR3 is CASSTPSYGYTF. Written as DNA, the CDR3 is TGTGCCAGCAGTACACCATCCTATGGCTACACCTTC. This chain connects TRBV6-5 to TRBJ1-2; D gene uncertain. V lost 5 bases and J 4 bases, leaving 8 bases between the germline ends. The CDR3 contains 12 residues. Germline V lookup: CDR1 MNHEY, CDR2 SVGAGI.

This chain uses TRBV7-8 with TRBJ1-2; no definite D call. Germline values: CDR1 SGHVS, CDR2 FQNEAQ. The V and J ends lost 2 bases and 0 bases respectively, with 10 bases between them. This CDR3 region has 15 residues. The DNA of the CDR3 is TGTGCCAGCAGCTTAAGGACGGAGGCTAACTATGGCTACACCTTC. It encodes CASSLRTEANYGYTF.

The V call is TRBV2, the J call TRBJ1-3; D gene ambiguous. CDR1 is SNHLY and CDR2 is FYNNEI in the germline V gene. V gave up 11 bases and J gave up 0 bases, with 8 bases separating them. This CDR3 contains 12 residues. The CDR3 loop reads CAFKASGNTIYF. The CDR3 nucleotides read TGTGCCTTTAAGGCCTCTGGAAACACCATATATTTT.

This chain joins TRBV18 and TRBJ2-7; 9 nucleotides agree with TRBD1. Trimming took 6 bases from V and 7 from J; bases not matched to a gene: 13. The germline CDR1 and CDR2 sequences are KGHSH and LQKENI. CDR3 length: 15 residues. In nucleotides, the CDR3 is TGTGCCAGCTCCCGTATACCGGGACAGGGCTGGGAGCAGTACTTC. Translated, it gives CASSRIPGQGWEQYF.

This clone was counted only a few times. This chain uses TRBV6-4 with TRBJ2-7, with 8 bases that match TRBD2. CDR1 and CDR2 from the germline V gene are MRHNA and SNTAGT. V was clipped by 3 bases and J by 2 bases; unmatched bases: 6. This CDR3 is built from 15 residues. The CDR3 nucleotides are TGTGCCAGCAGTGAAGGCGGGGGGAAACCCTACGAGCAGTACTTC. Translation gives CASSEGGGKPYEQYF.

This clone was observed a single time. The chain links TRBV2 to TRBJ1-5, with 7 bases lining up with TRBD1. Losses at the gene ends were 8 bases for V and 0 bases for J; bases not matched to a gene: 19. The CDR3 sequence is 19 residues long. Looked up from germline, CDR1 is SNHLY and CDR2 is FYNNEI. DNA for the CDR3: TGTGCCAGCCGAAGAAGCGGACAGGCCCACCTATATAGCAATCAGCCCCAGCATTTT. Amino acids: CASRRSGQAHLYSNQPQHF.

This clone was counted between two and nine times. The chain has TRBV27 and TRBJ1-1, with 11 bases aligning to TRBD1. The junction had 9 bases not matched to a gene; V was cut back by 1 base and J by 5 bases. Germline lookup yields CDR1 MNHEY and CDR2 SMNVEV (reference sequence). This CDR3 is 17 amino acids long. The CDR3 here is CASSLWSGQGVKTEAFF. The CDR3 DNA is TGTGCCAGCAGTTTATGGTCGGGACAGGGGGTAAAGACTGAAGCTTTCTTT.

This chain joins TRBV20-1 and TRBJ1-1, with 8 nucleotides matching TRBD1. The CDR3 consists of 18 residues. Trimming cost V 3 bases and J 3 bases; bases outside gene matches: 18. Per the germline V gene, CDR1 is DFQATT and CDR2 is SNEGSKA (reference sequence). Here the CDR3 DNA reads TGCAGTGCTAGTTCCCAGGGGGCGTGGGGCCGTAGGGACACTGAAGCTTTCTTT. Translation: CSASSQGAWGRRDTEAFF.

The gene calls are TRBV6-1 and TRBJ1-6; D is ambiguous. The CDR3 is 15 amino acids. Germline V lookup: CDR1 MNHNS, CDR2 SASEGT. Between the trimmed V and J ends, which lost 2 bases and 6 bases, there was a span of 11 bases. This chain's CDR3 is CASSEWEAGNSPLHF. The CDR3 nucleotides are TGTGCCAGCAGTGAATGGGAGGCAGGTAATTCACCCCTCCACTTT.

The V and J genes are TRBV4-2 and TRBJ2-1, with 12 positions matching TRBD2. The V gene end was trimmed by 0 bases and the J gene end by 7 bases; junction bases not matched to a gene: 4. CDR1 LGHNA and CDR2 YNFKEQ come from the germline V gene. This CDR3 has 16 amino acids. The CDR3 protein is CASSQDGLAGGNEQFF. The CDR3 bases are TGTGCCAGCAGCCAAGATGGGCTAGCGGGAGGGAATGAGCAGTTCTTC.

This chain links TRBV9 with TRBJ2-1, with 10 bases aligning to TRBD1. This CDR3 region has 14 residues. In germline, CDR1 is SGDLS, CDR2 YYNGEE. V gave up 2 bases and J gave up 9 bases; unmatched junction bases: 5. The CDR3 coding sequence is TGTGCCAGCAGCGTTGGACAGGGGGGCGGTGAGCAGTTCTTC. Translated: CASSVGQGGGEQFF.

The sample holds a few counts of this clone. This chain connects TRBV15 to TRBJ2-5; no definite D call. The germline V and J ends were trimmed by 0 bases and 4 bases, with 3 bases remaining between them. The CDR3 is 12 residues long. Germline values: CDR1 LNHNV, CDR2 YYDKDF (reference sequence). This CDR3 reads CATSRDLETQYF. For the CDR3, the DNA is TGTGCCACCAGCAGAGATTTAGAGACCCAGTACTTC. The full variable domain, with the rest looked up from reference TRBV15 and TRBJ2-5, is DAMVIQNPRYQVTQFGKPVTLSCSQTLNHNVMYWYQQKSSQAPKLLFHYYDKDFNNEADTPDNFQSRRPNTSFCFLDIRSPGLGDTAMYLCATSRDLETQYFGPGTRLLVL.